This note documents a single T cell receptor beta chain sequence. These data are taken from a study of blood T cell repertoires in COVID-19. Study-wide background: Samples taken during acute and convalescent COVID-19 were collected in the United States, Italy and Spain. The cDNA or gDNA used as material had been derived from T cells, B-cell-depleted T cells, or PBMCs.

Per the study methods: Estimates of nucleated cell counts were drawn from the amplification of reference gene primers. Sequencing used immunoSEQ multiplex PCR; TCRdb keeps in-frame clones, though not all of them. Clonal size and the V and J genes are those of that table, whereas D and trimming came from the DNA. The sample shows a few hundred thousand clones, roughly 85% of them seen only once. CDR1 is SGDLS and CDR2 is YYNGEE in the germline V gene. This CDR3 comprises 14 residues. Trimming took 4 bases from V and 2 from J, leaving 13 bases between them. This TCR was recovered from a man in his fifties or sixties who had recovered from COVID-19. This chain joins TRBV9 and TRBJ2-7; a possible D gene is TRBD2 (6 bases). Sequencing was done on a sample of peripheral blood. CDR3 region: CASSPGRGTYEQYF. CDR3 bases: TGTGCCAGCAGCCCGGGACGGGGGACCTACGAGCAGTACTTC.